This TCR beta chain was obtained from a study of post-analysis software for immune sequencing data. Whole-study context: Relapsing-remitting, secondary progressive and progressive-relapsing courses of multiple sclerosis were included. Study-level results: Among four or five TRBV segments more frequent in patients than controls were TRBV5-6, TRBV5-1 and TRBV20-1. Multiple sclerosis patients showed significantly lower normalized Chao1 diversity than controls did.

Germline V gene sequence: CDR1 SGHVS, CDR2 FQNEAQ. This CDR3 spans 14 amino acids. V lost 2 bases and J lost 0, with 7 bases in between. Libraries were made from TCR beta cDNA, and they carried unique molecular identifiers. A single record per CDR3 protein comes from TCRdb applying MiXCR to the PCR reads. The data hold approximately 180,000 distinct CDR3 sequences, with 30% observed a single time. This clonotype was recorded a few times. Its antigen is undetermined. This TCR was sampled from a girl between 10 and 17 years old with multiple sclerosis. Input material: blood. The V call is TRBV7-8, the J call TRBJ1-1, with unresolved D. CDR3 in amino acids: CASSLPLLNTEAFF. The DNA of the CDR3 is TGTGCCAGCAGCTTACCCCTCCTGAACACTGAAGCTTTCTTT.